This T cell receptor (beta chain) was sequenced during a study of blood T cell repertoires in COVID-19. About the study: Samples of COVID-19 (acute and convalescent) were obtained from the United States, Italy and Spain. PBMCs, B-cell-depleted T cells, or T cells were the source of the cDNA or gDNA that made up the material.

While infection was still active, Seattle patients were enrolled and then followed longitudinally. Between the trimmed V and J ends, which lost 5 bases and 0 bases, there was a span of 11 bases. The CDR3 covers 15 residues. Germline V lookup: CDR1 MNHEY, CDR2 SVGAGI. Original data processing: Nucleated cell counts were estimated from reference gene primer amplification. Profiled with immunoSEQ multiplex PCR; TCRdb holds only in-frame clones, not every one. V and J calls and clone size come straight from that table; D and trimming were deduced from the DNA. In the table there are roughly 180,000 clones, 80% to 90% of which are singletons.

This receptor was identified in a woman between 40 and 50 years old with COVID-19, enrolled during active disease. This sequence joins TRBV6-5 and TRBJ2-1, with D unclear. Sequencing input: peripheral blood. In DNA, the CDR3 is TGTGCCAGCAGTCCCGGTCTCTCCTCCTACAATGAGCAGTTCTTC. Translating it yields CASSPGLSSYNEQFF.